The subject of this entry is one T cell receptor beta chain. The clone's antigen remains unknown. Base qualities are not provided; no much larger clone lies one nucleotide away. Reading from cysteine to phenylalanine, the CDR3 counts 14 amino acids. Only the CDR3 DNA is retained, 42 bases long and in frame from the first base. Trimming takes 2 bases off V and 5 bases off J; junction bases not matched to a gene: 6. From the germline V gene, CDR1 is MNHNS and CDR2 is SASEGT. This entry belongs to a study of Graves' ophthalmopathy and Graves' hyperthyroidism (dated by TCRdb to about 2018). With respect to the entire study: Peripheral blood was collected at initial diagnosis, before any treatment. The study used signatures of the TCR beta repertoire to tell Graves' ophthalmopathy apart from Graves' hyperthyroidism and to predict which patients would progress to ophthalmopathy. In total, around 140 blood samples were TCR-sequenced: around 42 ophthalmopathy, under 80 hyperthyroidism and around 17 hyperthyroidism-to-ophthalmopathy patients. A discovery set of about 99 patients (43 ophthalmopathy, 55 to 65 stable hyperthyroidism) was enrolled to explore V-J signatures distinguishing ophthalmopathy from hyperthyroidism. An independent validation cohort was composed of roughly 18 hyperthyroidism patients and 17 patients who later progressed from hyperthyroidism to ophthalmopathy. In five or six hyperthyroidism patients, T-cell repertoires of thyroid tissue and blood were compared. Once sampling was done, hyperthyroidism patients were given methimazole at a starting dose of 30 mg daily, while ophthalmopathy patients were given high-dose intravenous methylprednisolone. The roughly 99 discovery patients were divided at random into training and test sets in a 7:3 ratio. Findings and caveats that apply to the study as a whole: Among expanded thyroid clonotypes with frequency above 0.001, most also showed up in blood, which suggests that blood repertoires may reflect the thyroid immune response. In cross-validation, the 13-signature model distinguished ophthalmopathy from stable hyperthyroidism with 85% to 90% sensitivity and nearly 82% specificity, and in the test set the corresponding values were approximately 80% and 68%. In validation, the model predicted ophthalmopathy progression with about 70% sensitivity and roughly 72% specificity; some 13 predicted patients were CT-confirmed with GO in a median of 6.5 months. No statistical method was used to set the sample size in advance, and the investigators knew which group each participant was assigned to.

Patients with ophthalmopathy had moderately to severely active disease, with a Clinical Activity Score of 3 or more, a NOSPECS grade of 4 or more, and a disease duration of less than 3 months. Patients with other autoimmune diseases, uncontrolled infections, pregnancy or lactation were excluded from the study. Clinical symptoms, serum thyroxine, TRAb, thyroid ultrasound and orbital computed tomography formed the basis of the diagnosis. Using Ficoll-Paque density gradient centrifugation, PBMCs were isolated from about 9.2 ml of fresh peripheral blood. Trizol reagent was used to extract the total RNA, and its quality was then checked on an Agilent 2100 Bioanalyzer. For repertoire sequencing, TCR beta CDR3 regions were amplified from RNA transcripts. The first round of RT-PCR was done with HTBI primers and the Qiagen OneStep RT-PCR kit, and was followed by a second round of multiplex PCR, then size selection and purification. Sequencing of the libraries was carried out on an Illumina HiSeq2000 in paired-end mode with 100 bp reads. As for how the authors treated the data: SOAPnuke was used for read processing, and reads with adapters, uncalled bases, a mean Phred below 15, or no exact constant-primer or identifier match were discarded. COPE v1.2.5 was used to merge the high-quality paired reads. Clonotypes were defined as unique nucleotide sequences and were aligned to IMGT TRB V, D and J references using MiTCR v1.1. Only V-J combinations with frequency above 0.0001 were analysed, covering 99% to 99.2% of repertoires. For each V-J combination, a TCR clonal expansion and chaos score was defined as the ratio of F50 clonal expansion to chaos observed in the TCRdist matrix. Welch's t-statistics and random forest were used to reduce the features to about twelve V-J combinations, which were then used as input to a naive Bayes classifier. Thyroid-blood repertoire similarity was quantified with the Morisita-Horn index. The public sequencing data were trimmed at Q25 with fastp and processed into clonotypes with MiXCR by TCRdb, which kept only in-frame beta chains. Each CDR3 protein appears once, grouped with its most common genes and DNA. TCRdb, not the authors, supplied the V and J calls. The sample table shows about 210,000 distinct CDR3 sequences, and less than 30% are seen once. About 8.2% of the sample belongs to the ten largest clones.

The sequencing sample was made of peripheral blood. This receptor chain uses TRBV6-1 and TRBJ2-7, with 7 bases aligning to TRBD2. The sequence derives from a man aged 50 to 59 with Graves' ophthalmopathy. Donor details come from another sample of the same person, matched by shared clones. This receptor has the CDR3 CASSETPRGDEQYF. The sequence in DNA is TGTGCCAGCAGTGAAACGCCCCGGGGGGACGAGCAGTACTTC.